One T cell receptor beta chain is described in this entry. Its antigen is as yet unknown. This sample stems from a study of T cell responses to AZD1222 COVID-19 vaccine. Only in-frame clones appear in the TCRdb table, and some are missing; sequencing was by immunoSEQ multiplex PCR. The table records 200,000 or so clones, approximately 94% of them present only once. Pooled together were second doses at about 4 or about 12 weeks. Study observations and caveats: The span of vaccine-associated CD4 TCRs extended across spike, with dominance at 160-218 and 743-854. Females made up more of the donors, who were largely white British, and clonal diversity may have come out too low. Two AZD1222 doses significantly raised spike-specific TCR breadth and depth over controls.

Trimming shortened V by 0 bases and J by 0 bases, and 9 bases separated the two germline ends. CDR3 length: 16 amino acids. Germline lookup yields CDR1 MNHNS and CDR2 SASEGT. The receptor comes from an adult who received the AZD1222 COVID-19 vaccine. Source: peripheral blood, taken 28 days after the second AZD1222 dose. The J gene is TRBJ1-3, the V gene TRBV6-1; possible D gene TRBD1, 5 bases. The CDR3 here is CASSEAQGGSGNTIYF. DNA for the CDR3: TGTGCCAGCAGTGAAGCGCAGGGTGGCTCTGGAAACACCATATATTTT.